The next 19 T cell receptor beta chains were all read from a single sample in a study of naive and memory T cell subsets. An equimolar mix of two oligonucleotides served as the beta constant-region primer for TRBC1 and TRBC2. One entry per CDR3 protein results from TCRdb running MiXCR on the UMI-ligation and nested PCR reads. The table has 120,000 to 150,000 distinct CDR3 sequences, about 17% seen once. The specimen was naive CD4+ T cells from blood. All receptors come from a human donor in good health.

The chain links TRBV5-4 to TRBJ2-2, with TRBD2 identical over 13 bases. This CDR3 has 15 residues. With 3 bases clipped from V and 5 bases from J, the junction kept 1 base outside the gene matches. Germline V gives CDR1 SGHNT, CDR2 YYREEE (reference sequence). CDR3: CASSSGLAGTGELFF. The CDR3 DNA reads TGTGCCAGCAGCTCGGGACTAGCGGGAACCGGGGAGCTGTTTTTT.

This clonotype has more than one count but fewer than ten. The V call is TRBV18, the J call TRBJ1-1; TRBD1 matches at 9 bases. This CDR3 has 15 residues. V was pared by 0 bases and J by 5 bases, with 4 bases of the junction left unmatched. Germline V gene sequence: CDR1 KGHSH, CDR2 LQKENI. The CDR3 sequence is CASSPPDRGETEAFF. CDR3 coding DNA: TGTGCCAGCTCACCACCGGACAGGGGTGAGACTGAAGCTTTCTTT. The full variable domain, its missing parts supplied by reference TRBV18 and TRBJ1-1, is NAGVMQNPRHLVRRRGQEARLRCSPMKGHSHVYWYRQLPEEGLKFMVYLQKENIIDESGMPKERFSAEFPKEGPSILRIQQVVRGDSAAYFCASSPPDRGETEAFFGQGTRLTVV.

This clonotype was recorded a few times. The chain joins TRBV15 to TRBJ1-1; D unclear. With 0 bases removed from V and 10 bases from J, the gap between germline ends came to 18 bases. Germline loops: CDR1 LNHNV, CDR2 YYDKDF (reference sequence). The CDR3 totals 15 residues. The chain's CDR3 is CATSRDVLPRMGAFF. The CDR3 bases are TGTGCCACCAGCAGAGATGTGCTCCCGAGGATGGGAGCTTTCTTT.

The chain's CDR3 is CASRQLMNTGELFF. The CDR3, as DNA: TGCGCCAGCAGACAACTCATGAACACCGGGGAGCTGTTTTTT. The chain links TRBV5-1 to TRBJ2-2; D unresolved. Germline V gene lookup returns CDR1 SGHRS and CDR2 YFSETQ. The CDR3 totals 14 residues. V was trimmed by 5 bases and J by 1 base, leaving 9 bases between them.

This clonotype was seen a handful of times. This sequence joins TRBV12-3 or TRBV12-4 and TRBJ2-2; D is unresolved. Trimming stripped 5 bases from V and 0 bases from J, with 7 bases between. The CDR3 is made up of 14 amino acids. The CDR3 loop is CASSLFTNTGELFF. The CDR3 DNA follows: TGTGCCAGCAGTCTCTTTACGAACACCGGGGAGCTGTTTTTT.

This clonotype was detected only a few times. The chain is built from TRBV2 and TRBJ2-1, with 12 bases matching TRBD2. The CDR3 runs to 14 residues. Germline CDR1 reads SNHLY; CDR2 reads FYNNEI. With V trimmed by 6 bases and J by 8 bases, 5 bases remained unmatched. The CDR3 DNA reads TGTGCCAGCAGCTCTAGCGGGAGGGCCGATGAGCAGTTCTTC. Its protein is CASSSSGRADEQFF.

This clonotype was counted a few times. In DNA form, the CDR3 reads TGTGCCAGCAGTTCGGGACTAGCGGGAGGTGGAAACACCGGGGAGCTGTTTTTT. Protein: CASSSGLAGGGNTGELFF. The rearrangement joins TRBV12-3 or TRBV12-4 to TRBJ2-2; 15 bases fit TRBD2. The CDR3 contains 18 residues. With 4 bases clipped from V and 2 bases from J, the junction kept 5 bases outside the gene matches.

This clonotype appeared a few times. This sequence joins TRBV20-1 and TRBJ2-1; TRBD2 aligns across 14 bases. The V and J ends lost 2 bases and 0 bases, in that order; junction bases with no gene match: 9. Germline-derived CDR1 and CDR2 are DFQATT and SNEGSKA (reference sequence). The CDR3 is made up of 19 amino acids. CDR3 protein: CSARKLRTSGRRSYNEQFF. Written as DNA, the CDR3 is TGCAGTGCTAGAAAGCTGAGGACTAGCGGGAGGCGCTCCTACAATGAGCAGTTCTTC.

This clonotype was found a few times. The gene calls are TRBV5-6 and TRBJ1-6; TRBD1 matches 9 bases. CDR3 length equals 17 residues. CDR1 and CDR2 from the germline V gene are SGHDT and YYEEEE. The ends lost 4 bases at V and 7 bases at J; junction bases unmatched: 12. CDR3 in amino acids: CASSILQGALPNSPLHF. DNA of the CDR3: TGTGCCAGCAGCATCTTACAGGGGGCACTCCCGAATTCACCCCTCCACTTT.

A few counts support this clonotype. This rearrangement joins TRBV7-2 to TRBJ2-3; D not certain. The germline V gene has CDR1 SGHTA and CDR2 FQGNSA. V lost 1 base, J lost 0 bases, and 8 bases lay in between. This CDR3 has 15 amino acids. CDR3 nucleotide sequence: TGTGCCAGCAGCTTAGGCCTAACTAGCACAGATACGCAGTATTTT. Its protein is CASSLGLTSTDTQYF.

The CDR3 reads CASSHPGAGNGYTF. The CDR3 DNA reads as TGCGCCAGCAGCCACCCTGGGGCCGGGAATGGCTACACCTTC. This rearrangement joins TRBV4-1 to TRBJ1-2, with a tentative D call TRBD1 (5 bases). This CDR3 is 14 amino acids long. CDR1 and CDR2 (germline): MGHRA, YSYEKL. V was cut by 3 bases and J by 6 bases, with 14 bases left in between.

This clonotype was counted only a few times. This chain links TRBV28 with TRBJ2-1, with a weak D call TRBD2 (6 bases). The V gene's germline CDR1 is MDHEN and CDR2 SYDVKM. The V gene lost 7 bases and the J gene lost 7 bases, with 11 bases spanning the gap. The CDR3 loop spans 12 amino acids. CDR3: CASTPAGNEQFF. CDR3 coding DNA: TGTGCCAGCACTCCTGCGGGAAATGAGCAGTTCTTC.

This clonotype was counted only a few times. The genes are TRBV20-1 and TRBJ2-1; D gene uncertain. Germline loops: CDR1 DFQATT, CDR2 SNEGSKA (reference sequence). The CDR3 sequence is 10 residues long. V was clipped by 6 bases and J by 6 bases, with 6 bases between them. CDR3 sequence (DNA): TGCAGTGCAGGAAGCAATGAGCAGTTCTTC. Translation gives CSAGSNEQFF.

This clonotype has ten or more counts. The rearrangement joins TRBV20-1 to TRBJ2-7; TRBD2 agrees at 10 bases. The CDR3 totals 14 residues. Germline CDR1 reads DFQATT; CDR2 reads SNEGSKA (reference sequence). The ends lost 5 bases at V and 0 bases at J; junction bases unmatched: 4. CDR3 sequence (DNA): TGCAGTGCTCCAACTAGCGGGAACTCCTACGAGCAGTACTTC. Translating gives CSAPTSGNSYEQYF.

The CDR3 bases are TGTGCCAACCCGGGACGGAGCTATGGCTACACCTTC. Its protein is CANPGRSYGYTF. V is TRBV2 and J is TRBJ1-2, with D perhaps TRBD1 (5 bases). This CDR3 spans 12 amino acids. Trimming pared 10 bases from V and 4 bases from J, leaving 13 bases between. The germline gives CDR1 SNHLY, CDR2 FYNNEI.

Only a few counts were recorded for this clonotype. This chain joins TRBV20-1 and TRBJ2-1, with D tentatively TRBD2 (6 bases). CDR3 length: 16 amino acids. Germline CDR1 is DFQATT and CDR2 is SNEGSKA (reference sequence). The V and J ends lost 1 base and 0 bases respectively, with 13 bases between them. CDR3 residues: CSARVLEGLSYNEQFF. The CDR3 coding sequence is TGCAGTGCTAGAGTCTTGGAGGGCCTCTCCTACAATGAGCAGTTCTTC.

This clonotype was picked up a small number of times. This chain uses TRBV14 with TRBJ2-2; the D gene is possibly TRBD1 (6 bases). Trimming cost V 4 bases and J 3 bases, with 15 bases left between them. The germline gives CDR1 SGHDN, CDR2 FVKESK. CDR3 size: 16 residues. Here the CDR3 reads CASSRILQGYTGELFF. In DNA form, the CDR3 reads TGTGCCAGCAGCCGAATACTTCAGGGGTACACCGGGGAGCTGTTTTTT.

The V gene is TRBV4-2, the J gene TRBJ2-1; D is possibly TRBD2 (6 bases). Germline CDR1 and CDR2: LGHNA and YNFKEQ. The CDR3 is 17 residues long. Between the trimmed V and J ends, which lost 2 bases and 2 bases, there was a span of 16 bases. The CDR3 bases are TGTGCCAGCAGCCAAATACCCGGGAGATCACCCTACAATGAGCAGTTCTTC. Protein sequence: CASSQIPGRSPYNEQFF.

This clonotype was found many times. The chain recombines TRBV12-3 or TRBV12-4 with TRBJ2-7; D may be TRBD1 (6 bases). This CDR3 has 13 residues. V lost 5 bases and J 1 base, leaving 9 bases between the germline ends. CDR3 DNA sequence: TGTGCCAGCAGTCGACAGGAGTCCTACGAGCAGTACTTC. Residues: CASSRQESYEQYF.